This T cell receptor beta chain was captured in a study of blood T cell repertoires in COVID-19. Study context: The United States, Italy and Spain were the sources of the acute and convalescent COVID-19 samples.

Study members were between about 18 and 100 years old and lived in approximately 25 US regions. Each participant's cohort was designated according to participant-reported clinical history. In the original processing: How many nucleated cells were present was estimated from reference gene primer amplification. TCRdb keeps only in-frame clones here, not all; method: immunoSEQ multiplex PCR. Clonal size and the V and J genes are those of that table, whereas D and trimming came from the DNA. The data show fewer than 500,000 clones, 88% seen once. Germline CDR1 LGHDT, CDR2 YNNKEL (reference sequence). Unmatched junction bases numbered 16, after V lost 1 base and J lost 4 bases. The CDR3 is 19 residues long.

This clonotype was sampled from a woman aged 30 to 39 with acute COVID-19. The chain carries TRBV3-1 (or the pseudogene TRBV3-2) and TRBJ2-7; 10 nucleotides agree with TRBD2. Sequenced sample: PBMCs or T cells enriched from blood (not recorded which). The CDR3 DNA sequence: TGTGCCAGCAGCCAAGGAAAGGGAAATAGCGGGGGGAAAAGTTACGAGCAGTACTTC. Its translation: CASSQGKGNSGGKSYEQYF.